This is a list of T cell receptor beta chains from one sample in a study of cytomegalovirus exposure and HLA in healthy donors. Sequenced by immunoSEQ multiplex PCR; TCRdb stores in-frame clones only, minus some. This table holds approximately 130,000 clones. Sequenced sample: PBMCs. These receptors all come from an older woman in good health and CMV-seronegative. CDR3s include the opening cysteine and the closing phenylalanine or tryptophan. Each record gives: V gene, J gene, CDR3 length, D gene, CDR3 DNA, CDR3 protein. A D gene is named only where the DNA matches it firmly.

V gene: TRBV7-9
J gene: TRBJ2-1
CDR3 length: 16
D gene: TRBD1
CDR3 DNA: TGTGCCAGCAGCTTAATGGAGACAGGGGGCTACAATGAGCAGTTCTTC
CDR3 protein: CASSLMETGGYNEQFF

V gene: TRBV5-1
J gene: TRBJ1-1
CDR3 length: 14
D gene: TRBD1
CDR3 DNA: TGCGCCAGCAGCATATCCGGGACAGGGAAAGAAGCTTTCTTT
CDR3 protein: CASSISGTGKEAFF

V gene: TRBV19
J gene: TRBJ1-1
CDR3 length: 16
D gene: TRBD1
CDR3 DNA: TGTGCCAGTAGTATATGGACAGGGCATTCTTTAACTGAAGCTTTCTTT
CDR3 protein: CASSIWTGHSLTEAFF

V gene: TRBV7-9
J gene: TRBJ1-2
CDR3 length: 13
D gene: TRBD1
CDR3 DNA: TGTGCCAGCAGCTTACGGGACAGGGCTGGCTACACCTTC
CDR3 protein: CASSLRDRAGYTF

V gene: TRBV21-1
J gene: TRBJ1-2
CDR3 length: 14
D gene: -
CDR3 DNA: TGTGCCAGAAAGGCCAGAAAGGGGTTCTATGGCTACACCTTC
CDR3 protein: CARKARKGFYGYTF

V gene: TRBV28
J gene: TRBJ1-1
CDR3 length: 14
D gene: TRBD1
CDR3 DNA: TGTGCCAGCAGGTCGGGACAGTCCAACACTGAAGCTTTCTTT
CDR3 protein: CASRSGQSNTEAFF

V gene: TRBV5-4
J gene: TRBJ2-1
CDR3 length: 15
D gene: TRBD1
CDR3 DNA: TGTGCCAGCAGACATACCCAGGGGGCGCGGAATGAGCAGTTCTTC
CDR3 protein: CASRHTQGARNEQFF

V gene: TRBV28
J gene: TRBJ1-2
CDR3 length: 11
D gene: -
CDR3 DNA: TGTGCCAGCAGCTACAGGGTCGGCTACACCTTC
CDR3 protein: CASSYRVGYTF

V gene: TRBV11-3
J gene: TRBJ2-3
CDR3 length: 16
D gene: TRBD1
CDR3 DNA: TGTGCCAGCAGCTTCTCCGGGACAGGGTTGGAAGATACGCAGTATTTT
CDR3 protein: CASSFSGTGLEDTQYF

V gene: TRBV28
J gene: TRBJ1-2
CDR3 length: 14
D gene: -
CDR3 DNA: TGTGCCAGCACCAATCTTAAGAGAAACTATGGCTACACCTTC
CDR3 protein: CASTNLKRNYGYTF

V gene: TRBV25-1
J gene: TRBJ2-7
CDR3 length: 13
D gene: TRBD1
CDR3 DNA: TGTGCCAGCAATGGACAGGGGACCGACGAGCAGTACTTC
CDR3 protein: CASNGQGTDEQYF

V gene: TRBV5-1
J gene: TRBJ2-5
CDR3 length: 19
D gene: TRBD2
CDR3 DNA: TGCGCCAGCAGCTTGGGAGTGCGGGGGGCGAGCAAGTACCAAGAGACCCAGTACTTC
CDR3 protein: CASSLGVRGASKYQETQYF

V gene: TRBV7-9
J gene: TRBJ2-7
CDR3 length: 13
D gene: TRBD1
CDR3 DNA: TGTGCCAGCAGCACGACAGGGCCGGGGGAGCAGTACTTC
CDR3 protein: CASSTTGPGEQYF

V gene: TRBV18
J gene: TRBJ1-1
CDR3 length: 13
D gene: -
CDR3 DNA: TGTGCCAGCTCACCAGAGATGAACACTGAAGCTTTCTTT
CDR3 protein: CASSPEMNTEAFF

V gene: TRBV18
J gene: TRBJ2-3
CDR3 length: 13
D gene: -
CDR3 DNA: TGTGCCAGCTCACCACCGAGTACAGATACGCAGTATTTT
CDR3 protein: CASSPPSTDTQYF

V gene: TRBV4-2
J gene: TRBJ2-7
CDR3 length: 16
D gene: TRBD2
CDR3 DNA: TGTGCCAGCAGCCAAGAGCAGACTAGCGGATACTACGAGCAGTACTTC
CDR3 protein: CASSQEQTSGYYEQYF

V gene: TRBV28
J gene: TRBJ1-1
CDR3 length: 12
D gene: TRBD1
CDR3 DNA: TGTGCCAGCAGTTTACAGGGGGCATCGACTTTCTTT
CDR3 protein: CASSLQGASTFF

V gene: TRBV10-3
J gene: TRBJ1-5
CDR3 length: 13
D gene: -
CDR3 DNA: TGTGCCATCAGTTTCGAGAGCAATCAGCCCCAGCATTTT
CDR3 protein: CAISFESNQPQHF

V gene: TRBV23-1
J gene: TRBJ1-5
CDR3 length: 13
D gene: -
CDR3 DNA: TGCGCCAGCAGTCAATCCGGTAGTCAGCCCCAGCATTTT
CDR3 protein: CASSQSGSQPQHF

V gene: TRBV10-1
J gene: TRBJ2-7
CDR3 length: 16
D gene: TRBD2
CDR3 DNA: TGCGCCAGCAGTGATCCCGGGACTAGCGGGGACTACGAGCAGTACTTC
CDR3 protein: CASSDPGTSGDYEQYF

V gene: TRBV6-5
J gene: TRBJ1-2
CDR3 length: 13
D gene: -
CDR3 DNA: TGTGCCAGCAGTTACGGGCAAAGCTATGGCTACACCTTC
CDR3 protein: CASSYGQSYGYTF

V gene: TRBV28
J gene: TRBJ1-1
CDR3 length: 15
D gene: -
CDR3 DNA: TGTGCCAGCAGTTCCCAACAGGGAGTTCGCACTGAAGCTTTCTTT
CDR3 protein: CASSSQQGVRTEAFF

V gene: TRBV6-1
J gene: TRBJ2-1
CDR3 length: 15
D gene: -
CDR3 DNA: TGTGCCAGCAGTGAAGGGGCAGGGAATTACAATGAGCAGTTCTTC
CDR3 protein: CASSEGAGNYNEQFF

V gene: TRBV10-3
J gene: TRBJ1-4
CDR3 length: 13
D gene: -
CDR3 DNA: TGTGCCATCGGTATGGCAGGGAATGAAAAACTGTTTTTT
CDR3 protein: CAIGMAGNEKLFF

V gene: TRBV29-1
J gene: TRBJ1-5
CDR3 length: 12
D gene: -
CDR3 DNA: TGCAGCGCAGGGGATAGCAATCAGCCCCAGCATTTT
CDR3 protein: CSAGDSNQPQHF

V gene: TRBV7-6
J gene: TRBJ2-2
CDR3 length: 14
D gene: -
CDR3 DNA: TGTGCCAGCAGCTCCAACAGGGTCACCGGGGAGCTGTTTTTT
CDR3 protein: CASSSNRVTGELFF

V gene: TRBV6-6
J gene: TRBJ2-7
CDR3 length: 13
D gene: -
CDR3 DNA: TGTGCCAGCAGATACAGGAGCTCCTACGAGCAGTACTTC
CDR3 protein: CASRYRSSYEQYF